These T cell receptor beta chains were read from a single sample in a study of T-cell reconstitution after alpha-beta-depleted transplantation in children. TCRdb used MiXCR to reprocess the PCR reads, holding one entry per CDR3 protein. The data hold about 580,000 distinct CDR3 sequences, with 20% to 25% observed a single time. Material: PBMCs, mostly from graft donor cells, obtained 360 days after TCRalphabeta/CD19-depleted stem cell transplant. These receptors all stem from a boy in the first two years of life who had a stem cell transplant for acute myeloid leukemia, so the T cells may come from the graft donor. CDR3s include the opening cysteine and the closing phenylalanine or tryptophan. The order of the fields is CDR3 length, D gene, clone size, J gene, V gene, CDR3 protein, CDR3 DNA. D genes are given only for firm matches. Expanded clones are given a class, and other clones once, few, many or no size at all.

>15|TRBD1|-|TRBJ2-5|TRBV6-1
CASSGTGEGQETQYF
TGTGCCAGCAGTGGGACAGGGGAAGGACAAGAGACCCAGTACTTC
>14|-|many|TRBJ2-7|TRBV7-2
CASSPGQPSYEQYF
TGTGCCAGCAGCCCCGGACAGCCCTCCTACGAGCAGTACTTC
>15|TRBD2|few|TRBJ2-1|TRBV4-2
CASSLLAGEGDEQFF
TGTGCCAGCAGCCTCCTAGCGGGGGAGGGCGATGAGCAGTTCTTC
>14|TRBD2|few|TRBJ2-7|TRBV6-1
CASSPARGGYEQYF
TGTGCCAGCAGCCCCGCCCGCGGGGGCTACGAGCAGTACTTC
>13|-|many|TRBJ1-1|TRBV5-1
CASSLVVATEAFF
TGCGCCAGCAGCTTGGTGGTCGCGACTGAAGCTTTCTTT
>13|TRBD1|many|TRBJ1-2|TRBV7-2
CASSVTGDYGYTF
TGTGCCAGCAGCGTCACAGGGGACTATGGCTACACCTTC
>13|-|few|TRBJ1-2|TRBV5-1
CASSLALGYGYTF
TGCGCCAGCAGCTTAGCGCTAGGGTATGGCTACACCTTC
>17|-|many|TRBJ2-2|TRBV4-1
CASSRDRRGRRTGELFF
TGCGCCAGCAGCCGCGACAGGAGGGGGCGACGGACCGGGGAGCTGTTTTTT
>12|-|-|TRBJ1-2|TRBV24-1
CATSESEYGYTF
TGTGCCACCAGTGAGTCAGAGTATGGCTACACCTTC
>14|-|-|TRBJ2-4|TRBV2
CASSVEGPTSIQYF
TGTGCCAGCAGTGTTGAGGGACCCACAAGCATTCAGTACTTC
>15|-|many|TRBJ1-3|TRBV12-3/TRBV12-4
CASSLGVRSGNTIYF
TGTGCCAGCAGTCTCGGGGTTCGCTCTGGAAACACCATATATTTT
>20|-|many|TRBJ2-6|TRBV6-2/TRBV6-3
CASSFDYFWDRGSGANVLTF
TGTGCCAGCAGTTTTGATTACTTTTGGGACCGCGGCTCTGGGGCCAACGTCCTGACTTTC
>15|TRBD1|few|TRBJ2-7|TRBV20-1
CSAASDRGTGYEQYF
TGCAGTGCCGCCTCAGACCGCGGGACAGGGTACGAGCAGTACTTC
>14|-|once|TRBJ1-1|TRBV3-1
CASTQEGRDTEAFF
TGTGCCTCCACCCAAGAGGGAAGGGACACTGAAGCTTTCTTT
>14|-|-|TRBJ2-5|TRBV28
CASRRPGSQETQYF
TGTGCCAGCAGGCGCCCCGGGAGCCAAGAGACCCAGTACTTC
>13|-|-|TRBJ1-6|TRBV11-2
CASSPRSSGTLYF
TGTGCCAGCAGCCCGAGGTCCTCCGGGACCCTCTACTTT
>14|-|-|TRBJ2-1|TRBV5-5
CASRQVVPYNEQFF
TGTGCCAGCAGACAAGTGGTACCGTACAATGAGCAGTTCTTC
>16|TRBD1|few|TRBJ2-3|TRBV6-4
CASSVDSRGRTDTQYF
TGTGCCAGCAGTGTCGATTCAAGGGGGCGAACAGATACGCAGTATTTT
>14|-|many|TRBJ2-1|TRBV6-5
CASSYTSKANEQFF
TGTGCCAGCAGTTACACAAGCAAGGCCAATGAGCAGTTCTTC
>16|TRBD2|-|TRBJ2-5|TRBV4-2
CASSRSGTSAKETQYF
TGTGCCAGCAGCCGGTCCGGGACTAGCGCCAAAGAGACCCAGTACTTC
>17|-|-|TRBJ2-6|TRBV30
CAWSVSRVRSGANVLTF
TGTGCCTGGAGTGTTTCGAGGGTGCGGTCTGGGGCCAACGTCCTGACTTTC
>16|TRBD2|few|TRBJ2-1|TRBV12-3/TRBV12-4
CASSLPGTSQYNEQFF
TGTGCCAGCAGTTTGCCCGGGACTAGCCAATACAATGAGCAGTTCTTC
>15|-|many|TRBJ1-1|TRBV28
CASSPPDGLGTEAFF
TGTGCCAGCAGTCCACCTGACGGACTAGGCACTGAAGCTTTCTTT